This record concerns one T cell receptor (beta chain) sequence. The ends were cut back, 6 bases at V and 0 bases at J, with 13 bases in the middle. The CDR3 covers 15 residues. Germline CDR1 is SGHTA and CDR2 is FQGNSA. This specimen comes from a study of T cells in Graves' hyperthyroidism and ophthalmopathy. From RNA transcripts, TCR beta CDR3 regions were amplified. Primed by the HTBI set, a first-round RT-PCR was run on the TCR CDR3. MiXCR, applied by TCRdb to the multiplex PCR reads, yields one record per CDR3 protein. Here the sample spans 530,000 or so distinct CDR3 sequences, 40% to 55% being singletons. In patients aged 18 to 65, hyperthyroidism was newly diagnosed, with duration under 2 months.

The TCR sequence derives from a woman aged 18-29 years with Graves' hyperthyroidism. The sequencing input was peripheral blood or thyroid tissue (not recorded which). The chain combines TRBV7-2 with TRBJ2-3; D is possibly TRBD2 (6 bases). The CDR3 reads CASRDSGLSTDTQYF. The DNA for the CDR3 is TGTGCCAGCAGAGATAGCGGACTTAGCACAGATACGCAGTATTTT.